This T cell receptor beta chain derives from a study of OX40 agonist ivuxolimab in advanced cancers. Turning to the overall study: Ivuxolimab was an agonistic, fully human IgG2 monoclonal antibody directed against OX40 (CD134), a costimulatory receptor. Intravenous ivuxolimab was administered to patients every 2 weeks at six dose levels: 0.01, 0.1, 0.3, 1.5, 3 and 10 mg/kg. Of the approximately 50 dose-escalation patients, hepatocellular carcinoma was present in roughly 19, melanoma in around 15, renal cell carcinoma in 9 and head and neck cancer in 9. The dose-escalation cohort was 82.7% male with a mean age of around 64 years, ranging from roughly 20 to 80. Patients were allowed to have had prior anti-PD-1, anti-PD-L1 or anti-CTLA-4 therapy, and approximately 43% of the dose-escalation patients had previously received checkpoint inhibitors. Partial responses were achieved by three dose-escalation patients, of whom one had hepatocellular carcinoma and two had cutaneous melanoma. Peripheral TCRbeta sequencing was intended to test whether TCR sequence diversity was altered and clonal T-cell expansion was caused by ivuxolimab. The paper describes the monotherapy dose-escalation part (N ≈ 49 patients) of the phase I trial of ivuxolimab.

Patients with autoimmune disease history or receiving systemic immunosuppression were excluded from the trial. In every dose cohort, peripheral blood was drawn for TCR sequencing at baseline, cycle 4 day 1, and cycle 7 day 1. Samples were obtained from an open-label, multicenter, first-in-human phase I dose-escalation trial of ivuxolimab. Adults with locally advanced or metastatic melanoma, renal cell, hepatocellular, or head and neck squamous cell carcinoma were enrolled in the trial. Before TCR sequencing, CD4+ T cells and CD8+ T cells from peripheral blood were sorted into separate populations. As regards this clone: It has no known antigen specificity. No base-level quality is on record; no much larger clone is a single base apart.

Its CDR3 holds 15 amino acids, cysteine through phenylalanine. Solely the CDR3 DNA is kept, with 45 bases framed from the first base. The germline V gene specifies SGHTS as CDR1 and YDEGEE as CDR2. V ends up 0 bases short and J 4 bases short, with an unmatched junction base count of 4. Overall study results and their limits: At doses of 0.1 to 3.0 mg/kg, clonal expansion of both CD4+ and CD8+ blood T cells was observed from baseline to week 6. On average, CD8+ T cells showed more expanded clones than CD4+ T cells after ivuxolimab. Antigen specificity was not determined for the clonally expanded peripheral T cells. In the 0.1-3.0 mg/kg groups, partial responders had among the lowest normalized peripheral clonal expansion, particularly in CD8+ T cells. Low levels of normalized T-cell clonal expansion were also seen in some patients who did not respond.

Genomic DNA was isolated from the sorted cells so that the TCRbeta CDR3 region could be sequenced. The immunoSEQ Assay was used to sequence the TCRbeta CDR3 regions. The source is immuneACCESS, and TCRdb retained only in-frame sequences with V and J called. Part of the clones is not carried over; for the studies checked, unresolved V genes explain less than half of this, and the remainder is unexplained. This sample gives tens of thousands of clones in total; 88% of them show up just once. Less than 20% of the sample is in the top ten clones. The sequenced sample was CD4+ or CD8+ T cells sorted from blood, obtained in a trial of the OX40 agonist ivuxolimab. This receptor was identified in an adult with an advanced solid tumor such as melanoma, head and neck, liver or kidney cancer. Here the chain combines TRBV5-8 and TRBJ1-2; 9 central bases correspond to TRBD1. This receptor has the CDR3 CASSLAGTGSYGYTF. Here is the DNA: TGTGCCAGCAGCTTGGCGGGGACAGGGTCCTATGGCTACACCTTC.